Here is one T cell receptor (beta chain) with its context. The method was immunoSEQ multiplex PCR; TCRdb's version includes in-frame clones alone and lacks a portion of them. The sample records under 300,000 clones, around 90% being singletons. The ends lost 5 bases at V and 4 bases at J; junction bases unmatched: 3. Germline V gene lookup returns CDR1 SGHAT and CDR2 FQNNGV. The CDR3 has 13 residues. The sample belongs to a study of blood T cell repertoires in COVID-19. It was during active infection that Seattle patients were enrolled and then longitudinally followed. Sequencing used peripheral blood. This clonotype originated in a man between 25 and 39 years old with COVID-19, enrolled during active disease. The chain couples TRBV11-2 to TRBJ1-1, with 8 bases lining up with TRBD1. The CDR3 is CASSTQGGTEAFF. As DNA, the CDR3 is TGTGCCAGCAGCACACAGGGGGGCACTGAAGCTTTCTTT.